Below are 28 T cell receptor beta chains sequenced from a single sample in a study of technical replicates of blood from several donors. Assay: immunoSEQ multiplex PCR; the TCRdb copy retains only in-frame clones and omits some. The sample includes around 70,000 clones, nearly 98% of them seen just once. Source material: T cells isolated from PBMCs. The receptors originated from a human donor in good health.

The chain uses TRBV2 and TRBJ2-7; tentative D call: TRBD1 (5 bases). CDR3 size: 12 residues. V lost 6 bases and J lost 3, with 9 bases in between. CDR1 is SNHLY, CDR2 FYNNEI, per germline. CDR3 nucleotides: TGTGCCAGCAGCCCACAGGACTACGAGCAGTACTTC. It encodes CASSPQDYEQYF.

The rearrangement uses TRBV18 and TRBJ1-1; no clear D gene. The CDR3 consists of 13 residues. The germline gives CDR1 KGHSH, CDR2 LQKENI. V was clipped by 2 bases and J by 7 bases, with 11 bases between them. The chain's CDR3 is CASSPNEGSEAFF. DNA for the CDR3: TGTGCCAGCTCACCAAATGAGGGAAGTGAAGCTTTCTTT.

The chain recombines TRBV28 with TRBJ1-2; weak D call: TRBD1 (5 bases). The V and J ends lost 2 bases and 4 bases respectively, with 14 bases between them. Germline V gene data show CDR1 as MDHEN and CDR2 as SYDVKM. The CDR3 is made up of 15 amino acids. CDR3 protein: CASSLTPQGTYGYTF. CDR3 DNA sequence: TGTGCCAGCAGTTTAACCCCCCAGGGAACCTATGGCTACACCTTC.

The chain links TRBV9 to TRBJ2-1, with 12 nucleotides matching TRBD2. V shed 4 bases, J shed 4 bases, and the junction held 9 bases outside the gene matches. This CDR3 has 17 amino acids. The germline gives CDR1 SGDLS, CDR2 YYNGEE. The CDR3 protein is CASSRGASGGEYNEQFF. For the CDR3, the DNA is TGTGCCAGCAGCAGGGGGGCTAGCGGGGGGGAGTACAATGAGCAGTTCTTC. Full variable domain (missing parts from reference TRBV9 and TRBJ2-1): DSGVTQTPKHLITATGQRVTLRCSPRSGDLSVYWYQQSLDQGLQFLIQYYNGEERAKGNILERFSAQQFPDLHSELNLSSLELGDSALYFCASSRGASGGEYNEQFFGPGTRLTVL.

The V call is TRBV19, the J call TRBJ1-5; maybe TRBD1 (6 bases). V gave up 0 bases and J gave up 5 bases, with 11 bases separating them. Germline loops: CDR1 LNHDA, CDR2 SQIVND (reference sequence). This CDR3 spans 15 amino acids. In DNA form, the CDR3 reads TGTGCCAGTAGTATAGAGGGGGCATTCGATCAGCCCCAGCATTTT. Translating it yields CASSIEGAFDQPQHF.

This clone was detected only once. The chain uses TRBV14 and TRBJ2-2; 7 bases are shared with TRBD2. V trimming: 1 base; J trimming: 4 bases; junction bases outside the gene matches: 6. The CDR3 has 16 residues. Looked up from germline, CDR1 is SGHDN and CDR2 is FVKESK. The CDR3 region is CASSQGIGLGTGELFF. The DNA for the CDR3 is TGTGCCAGCAGCCAAGGAATTGGACTAGGCACCGGGGAGCTGTTTTTT.

This chain links TRBV7-3 with TRBJ2-1, with 9 nucleotides matching TRBD2. From germline, CDR1 is SGHTA and CDR2 FQGTGA. Trimming removed 5 bases from V and 8 bases from J; junction bases left unmatched: 16. There are 17 residues in the CDR3. The CDR3 DNA reads TGTGCCAGCAGCCCTCTTAGCGGGGGCCTACCAGTCGATGAGCAGTTCTTC. It specifies CASSPLSGGLPVDEQFF. The variable domain in full, with the rest retrieved from reference TRBV7-3 and TRBJ2-1, is GAGVSQTPSNKVTEKGKYVELRCDPISGHTALYWYRQSLGQGPEFLIYFQGTGAADDSGLPNDRFFAVRPEGSVSTLKIQRTERGDSAVYLCASSPLSGGLPVDEQFFGPGTRLTVL.

This CDR3 reads CASSVGSLGLAGAPSSYNEQFF. CDR3 in DNA: TGTGCCAGCAGCGTAGGGTCGTTAGGACTAGCGGGAGCCCCCAGCTCCTACAATGAGCAGTTCTTC. V usage is TRBV9 and J usage is TRBJ2-1; 13 bases fit TRBD2. The CDR3 runs 22 residues. V gave up 0 bases and J gave up 0 bases; unmatched junction bases: 15. Germline CDR1 is SGDLS and CDR2 is YYNGEE. Filled out from reference TRBV9 and TRBJ2-1, the complete variable domain reads DSGVTQTPKHLITATGQRVTLRCSPRSGDLSVYWYQQSLDQGLQFLIQYYNGEERAKGNILERFSAQQFPDLHSELNLSSLELGDSALYFCASSVGSLGLAGAPSSYNEQFFGPGTRLTVL.

DNA for the CDR3: TGTGCCAGCAGTGACGACGGGACTTCCAAAGAGACCCAGTACTTC. It codes for CASSDDGTSKETQYF. The chain has TRBV6-1 and TRBJ2-5, with TRBD2 as a possible D gene (6 bases). CDR3 size: 15 residues. The germline CDR1 and CDR2 sequences are MNHNS and SASEGT. V was trimmed by 3 bases and J by 3 bases, leaving 14 bases between them.

The chain recombines TRBV15 with TRBJ1-5, with D maybe TRBD1 (6 bases). V dropped 4 bases and J dropped 4 bases, with 14 bases sitting between them. CDR1 and CDR2 from the germline V gene are LNHNV and YYDKDF (reference sequence). The CDR3 contains 15 residues. The CDR3 coding sequence is TGTGCCACCAGCAAAGGGGACATTCAAAATCAGCCCCAGCATTTT. Protein product: CATSKGDIQNQPQHF.

The chain employs TRBV6-5 and TRBJ1-5; D may be TRBD1 (5 bases). Trimming stripped 4 bases from V and 6 bases from J, with 13 bases between. CDR3 length equals 14 residues. In germline, CDR1 is MNHEY, CDR2 SVGAGI. In nucleotides, the CDR3 is TGTGCCAGCAGTTCGGGACTCTCAAGTCAGCCCCAGCATTTT. It translates to CASSSGLSSQPQHF.

The DNA of the CDR3 is TGTGCCAGCAGCCGCGACAGGGTGATTGTGTGGTACGAGCAGTACTTC. It is translated as CASSRDRVIVWYEQYF. The chain joins TRBV4-2 to TRBJ2-7, with 7 bases that match TRBD1. V shed 4 bases and J 4 bases; nucleotides not matched to a gene: 13. The CDR3 runs to 16 residues. The germline gives CDR1 LGHNA, CDR2 YNFKEQ.

V gene TRBV27 combines with J gene TRBJ2-1, with 10 bases that match TRBD2. CDR3 length: 15 amino acids. Trimming took 7 bases from V and 4 from J; bases not matched to a gene: 7. The germline V gene encodes CDR1 MNHEY and CDR2 SMNVEV (reference sequence). CDR3 bases: TGTGCCAGCATCGCTAGCGGGAGTGGATACAATGAGCAGTTCTTC. Translation: CASIASGSGYNEQFF.

The J gene is TRBJ1-2, the V gene TRBV11-2; D gene uncertain. CDR1 SGHAT and CDR2 FQNNGV come from the germline V gene. The length of the CDR3 is 14 residues. Trimming took off 4 bases at V and 8 bases at J, with 17 bases between the two ends. CDR3 nucleotide sequence: TGTGCCAGCAGCTCCCCTCGTGAGTTCTACGGCTACACCTTC. Translation gives CASSSPREFYGYTF.

The chain carries TRBV6-5 and TRBJ2-1; 15 nucleotides match TRBD2. Trimming at V came to 4 bases and at J to 7 bases, leaving 5 bases not matched to a gene. CDR3 size: 16 residues. Germline CDR1 is MNHEY and CDR2 is SVGAGI. CDR3 in amino acids: CASSWGLAGGPNEQFF. The CDR3, as DNA: TGTGCCAGCAGTTGGGGACTAGCGGGAGGTCCGAATGAGCAGTTCTTC.

The chain combines TRBV29-1 with TRBJ2-7; 8 nucleotides align to TRBD1. V lost 4 bases, J lost 3 bases, and 5 bases stayed unmatched. This CDR3 has 13 amino acids. In germline, CDR1 is SQVTM, CDR2 ANQGSEA. The chain's CDR3 is CSVVWTGYYEQYF. The CDR3 DNA reads TGCAGCGTTGTCTGGACAGGGTACTACGAGCAGTACTTC.

The DNA of the CDR3 is TGTGCCAGCAGCTCGGGACAGGAGCAAGAGACCCAGTACTTC. Its translation: CASSSGQEQETQYF. The chain links TRBV7-9 to TRBJ2-5; 8 positions match TRBD1. Trimming removed 4 bases from V and 2 bases from J; junction bases left unmatched: 3. The CDR3 loop spans 14 amino acids. The germline V gene has CDR1 SEHNR and CDR2 FQNEAQ (reference sequence).

The rearrangement uses TRBV19 and TRBJ2-2; D gene unclear. From germline, CDR1 is LNHDA and CDR2 SQIVND (reference sequence). The CDR3 has 14 residues. Trimming left V 3 bases short and J 3 bases short, with 8 bases between. CDR3 loop: CASSIAVHTGELFF. The CDR3 DNA sequence: TGTGCCAGTAGTATCGCGGTCCACACCGGGGAGCTGTTTTTT.

The rearrangement joins TRBV11-2 to TRBJ2-1; TRBD2 aligns across 7 bases. Per germline, CDR1 SGHAT and CDR2 FQNNGV. The CDR3 runs 15 residues. The J segment lost 5 bases and the V segment lost 5 bases, leaving 9 bases of the junction unmatched. CDR3: CASSGWDGRNNEQFF. CDR3 sequence (DNA): TGTGCCAGCAGCGGGTGGGACGGGAGGAACAATGAGCAGTTCTTC.

This chain connects TRBV13 to TRBJ2-2, with 8 bases lining up with TRBD2. Germline loops: CDR1 PRHDT, CDR2 FYEKMQ (reference sequence). CDR3 size: 19 residues. V lost 5 bases and J lost 1; bases outside the gene matches: 15. Here the CDR3 reads CASSTKISGSTMNTGELFF. CDR3 nucleotide sequence: TGTGCCAGCAGCACAAAAATAAGCGGGAGCACAATGAACACCGGGGAGCTGTTTTTT.

This sequence joins TRBV15 and TRBJ1-1, with D hard to call. The CDR3 is 13 amino acids. Germline CDR1 LNHNV, CDR2 YYDKDF (reference sequence). V lost 1 base and J 4 bases, leaving 7 bases between the germline ends. The CDR3 DNA is TGTGCCACCAGCAGAGGTGTCGGCACTGAAGCTTTCTTT. It encodes CATSRGVGTEAFF.

The rearrangement joins TRBV4-1 to TRBJ2-1; D is perhaps TRBD1 (6 bases). CDR1 and CDR2 from the germline V gene are MGHRA and YSYEKL. There are 16 residues in the CDR3. The V gene lost 0 bases and the J gene lost 2 bases, with 11 bases spanning the gap. Here the CDR3 DNA reads TGCGCCAGCAGCCAAGATTCAGGGGCCACCTACAATGAGCAGTTCTTC. As protein: CASSQDSGATYNEQFF.

The chain uses TRBV2 and TRBJ2-5, with no clear D. This CDR3 has 13 amino acids. The V and J ends lost 6 bases and 4 bases respectively, with 12 bases between them. Germline CDR1 reads SNHLY; CDR2 reads FYNNEI. The CDR3 reads CASSENTGETQYF. The CDR3, as DNA: TGTGCCAGCAGCGAGAACACGGGAGAGACCCAGTACTTC. Based on the CDR3 plus reference TRBV2 and TRBJ2-5, the full variable domain is EPEVTQTPSHQVTQMGQEVILRCVPISNHLYFYWYRQILGQKVEFLVSFYNNEISEKSEIFDDQFSVERPDGSNFTLKIRSTKLEDSAMYFCASSENTGETQYFGPGTRLLVL.

This chain links TRBV28 with TRBJ1-1; 8 bases match TRBD1. Germline V gene sequence: CDR1 MDHEN, CDR2 SYDVKM. The V segment lost 5 bases and the J segment 4 bases; nucleotides outside the gene matches: 9. The CDR3 contains 15 residues. The CDR3 DNA reads as TGTGCCAGCAGTCACCGACCAGGGGGCTCCACTGAAGCTTTCTTT. It specifies CASSHRPGGSTEAFF.

This clone was counted only a few times. The gene calls are TRBV27 and TRBJ1-5, with no clear D. V lost 4 bases, J lost 3 bases, and 22 bases lay in between. This CDR3 contains 18 residues. CDR1 and CDR2 from the germline V gene are MNHEY and SMNVEV (reference sequence). CDR3 DNA: TGTGCCAGCAGTTCAACAGAAGGATCACTTATTACCAATCAGCCCCAGCATTTT. This codes for CASSSTEGSLITNQPQHF.

The V gene is TRBV2, the J gene TRBJ2-7, with D possibly being TRBD2 (5 bases). Germline V CDR1 and CDR2: SNHLY, FYNNEI. The CDR3 consists of 13 residues. Trimming removed 5 bases at V and 3 bases at J, with 11 bases between. The CDR3 here is CASSQDGGYEQYF. The CDR3 bases are TGTGCCAGCAGTCAGGACGGAGGCTACGAGCAGTACTTC. Looking up the rest from reference TRBV2 and TRBJ2-7 gives the full variable domain: EPEVTQTPSHQVTQMGQEVILRCVPISNHLYFYWYRQILGQKVEFLVSFYNNEISEKSEIFDDQFSVERPDGSNFTLKIRSTKLEDSAMYFCASSQDGGYEQYFGPGTRLTVT.

This chain connects TRBV4-1 to TRBJ2-7; D is uncertain. CDR3 length equals 17 residues. CDR1 and CDR2 (germline): MGHRA, YSYEKL. V was shortened by 0 bases and J by 4 bases, with 19 bases between the two germline ends. Here the CDR3 DNA reads TGCGCCAGCAGCCAAGAACCGGAGAGGAGTCGTAAGTACGAGCAGTACTTC. Translating it yields CASSQEPERSRKYEQYF.

The chain has TRBV9 and TRBJ1-1, with D possibly matching TRBD1 (5 bases). V was cut by 0 bases and J by 5 bases, with 11 bases left in between. This CDR3 has 14 amino acids. Germline V gene data show CDR1 as SGDLS and CDR2 as YYNGEE. CDR3 bases: TGTGCCAGCAGCGTAGGCGGGGGGGGGACTGAAGCTTTCTTT. It yields the protein CASSVGGGGTEAFF.